The present entry profiles one T cell receptor beta chain with its context. Its antigen remains unknown. The sample is drawn from a study of T cell repertoires in cytomegalovirus infection. Across the whole study: Both recently identified HLA-C-restricted and well-studied HLA-B-restricted CMV epitopes were used in the study. Public TCR beta signature analysis indicated the presence of both CMV infection and matching HLA type.

This CDR3 has 15 amino acids. With 1 base clipped from V and 2 bases from J, the junction kept 2 bases outside the gene matches. Per the germline V gene, CDR1 is MDHEN and CDR2 is SYDVKM. TCRdb re-called the reads with MiXCR, one entry per CDR3 protein. The data contain approximately 390,000 distinct CDR3 sequences, roughly a third of them singletons. This TCR was sampled from a human donor in good health (CMV status not recorded). Some clones in this sample may be carry-over from other donors' samples. This chain links TRBV28 with TRBJ2-5, with TRBD2 matching over 9 bases. Material: cultured PBMCs, obtained from culture after CMV antigen stimulation. CDR3 sequence reads: CASSLYLAGQETQYF. Written as DNA, the CDR3 is TGTGCCAGCAGTTTATACCTAGCGGGACAAGAGACCCAGTACTTC.